The following is a T cell receptor (beta chain) sequence with its context. Time point denoted: baseline pretreatment blood. Regarding treatment: 15 Gy SBRT to primary tumor, nephrectomy 4 weeks later. The protocol was immunoSEQ multiplex PCR, while the TCRdb copy is restricted to in-frame clones and leaves out a portion. This repertoire shows roughly 100,000 clones, around nine tenths found once; its top ten account for roughly 8%. V dropped 4 bases and J dropped 6; count of bases not matched to a gene: 13. This CDR3 has 15 amino acids. Germline CDR1 SGHKS, CDR2 YYEKEE (reference sequence). This sample was taken from a study of radiation and T cells in renal cell carcinoma.

This sequence was found in a man aged 50-59 years with renal cell carcinoma. This rearrangement joins TRBV5-5 to TRBJ2-7, with 7 bases fitting TRBD1. The source was blood, collected from a patient whose treatment included radiotherapy and nephrectomy. CDR3 sequence: CASSQDSSTGTEQYF. The DNA for the CDR3 is TGTGCCAGCAGCCAGGACTCGTCGACAGGGACCGAGCAGTACTTC.